This note documents a single T cell receptor (beta chain) sequence. The antigen remains unidentified. This specimen belongs to a study of cytomegalovirus exposure and HLA in healthy donors. PCR was performed using 60 Vbeta and 13 Jbeta primers. Clones were sequenced by immunoSEQ multiplex PCR, and TCRdb holds only the in-frame ones, with some missing. This sample has around 140,000 clones; around two thirds occur once, and the top ten carry around 1.8%. Whole-study results and caveats: TCR beta V- and J-gene trimming was later associated with a missense DCLRE1C variant.

Sequenced: PBMCs. The TCR comes from a male donor in good health and CMV-seronegative.

The CDR3 loop reads CASSLGGDEQYF. CDR3 DNA sequence: TGTGCCAGCAGCTTGGGGGGGGACGAGCAGTACTTC. The genes are TRBV7-9 and TRBJ2-7; 7 bases agree with TRBD2. Germline V CDR1 and CDR2: SEHNR, FQNEAQ (reference sequence). This CDR3 has 12 amino acids. Trimming at V came to 3 bases and at J to 5 bases, leaving 1 base not matched to a gene.